The 9 T cell receptor beta chains in this list originate from one sample, sequenced in a study of neoadjuvant anti-PD-1 for oral cavity cancer. This table comes from immunoSEQ multiplex PCR, and its TCRdb copy is limited to in-frame clones, with some not included. The table lists about 6,600 clones, approximately 46% of them singletons, with roughly 27% in the top ten. Sequenced here: tumor tissue, sampled before nivolumab (anti-PD-1) treatment. The source is a person aged 35-80 years with oral cavity squamous cell carcinoma.

The genes are TRBV19 and TRBJ1-2; maybe TRBD1 (6 bases). Between the trimmed V and J ends, which lost 5 bases and 7 bases, there was a span of 23 bases. This CDR3 spans 16 amino acids. Germline V gene data show CDR1 as LNHDA and CDR2 as SQIVND (reference sequence). The CDR3 DNA is TGTGCCAGTAGTTCCGGATTCCTACTGGGGGGCATTGGCTACACCTTC. The encoded protein is CASSSGFLLGGIGYTF.

V is TRBV7-9 and J is TRBJ2-2; D may be TRBD2 (5 bases). Between the trimmed V and J ends, which lost 7 bases and 0 bases, there was a span of 12 bases. The CDR3 is made up of 15 amino acids. Germline V gene data show CDR1 as SEHNR and CDR2 as FQNEAQ (reference sequence). The CDR3 is CASTNAGSNTGELFF. CDR3 coding DNA: TGTGCCAGCACCAACGCGGGTTCGAACACCGGGGAGCTGTTTTTT. Supplemented by reference TRBV7-9 and TRBJ2-2, the full variable domain reads DTGVSQNPRHKITKRGQNVTFRCDPISEHNRLYWYRQTLGQGPEFLTYFQNEAQLEKSRLLSDRFSAERPKGSFSTLEIQRTEQGDSAMYLCASTNAGSNTGELFFGEGSRLTVL.

As DNA, the CDR3 is TGTGCCAGCTCACTCGGACAGATTAGCTCCTACGAGCAGTACTTC. It specifies CASSLGQISSYEQYF. This sequence joins TRBV18 and TRBJ2-7, with D possibly TRBD1 on 6 matching bases. The CDR3 totals 15 residues. Germline-derived CDR1 and CDR2 are KGHSH and LQKENI. Trimming stripped 4 bases from V and 0 bases from J, with 13 bases between. The whole variable domain, remainder taken from reference TRBV18 and TRBJ2-7, is NAGVMQNPRHLVRRRGQEARLRCSPMKGHSHVYWYRQLPEEGLKFMVYLQKENIIDESGMPKERFSAEFPKEGPSILRIQQVVRGDSAAYFCASSLGQISSYEQYFGPGTRLTVT.

The chain has TRBV30 and TRBJ1-3; weak D call: TRBD1 (5 bases). V was cut by 0 bases and J by 3 bases, with 12 bases left in between. The germline gives CDR1 GTSNPN, CDR2 SVGIG (reference sequence). The CDR3 loop spans 15 amino acids. The CDR3 sequence is CAWSVPGQVGNTIYF. The CDR3 DNA reads TGTGCCTGGAGTGTACCAGGGCAGGTTGGAAACACCATATATTTT.

This clone was picked up a small number of times. This sequence joins TRBV6-1 and TRBJ1-5, with 8 bases matching TRBD1. V lost 7 bases to trimming and J lost 4 bases; unmatched junction nucleotides: 9. CDR3 length: 15 amino acids. Germline assignment: CDR1 MNHNS and CDR2 SASEGT. The CDR3: CASTQTGAANQPQHF. CDR3 nucleotide sequence: TGTGCCAGCACCCAGACAGGGGCCGCGAATCAGCCCCAGCATTTT.

Within the sample, this clone is medium-sized. This chain uses TRBV5-5 with TRBJ1-5; TRBD1 is a possible D gene (5 bases). Trimming left V 4 bases short and J 2 bases short, with 13 bases between. Germline values: CDR1 SGHKS, CDR2 YYEKEE (reference sequence). This CDR3 has 15 amino acids. CDR3 DNA: TGTGCCAGCAGCCCGGACGGGGGAGGCAATCAGCCCCAGCATTTT. Encoded protein: CASSPDGGGNQPQHF.

This chain joins TRBV28 and TRBJ1-2, with D hard to call. Trimming took 2 bases from V and 4 from J, leaving 5 bases between them. From germline, CDR1 is MDHEN and CDR2 SYDVKM. The CDR3 contains 12 residues. CDR3 coding DNA: TGTGCCAGCAGTTTAAGGTCCTATGGCTACACCTTC. This gives the protein CASSLRSYGYTF.

The table lists this clone with a few counts. V gene TRBV27 combines with J gene TRBJ1-5; D gene ambiguous. CDR3 size: 17 residues. Germline V gene lookup returns CDR1 MNHEY and CDR2 SMNVEV (reference sequence). Between the trimmed V and J ends, which lost 5 bases and 1 base, there was a span of 18 bases. CDR3 amino acids: CASSPSPRRASNQPQHF. The CDR3 DNA follows: TGTGCCAGCAGTCCCTCACCCCGGCGGGCCAGCAATCAGCCCCAGCATTTT.

The genes are TRBV2 and TRBJ2-5, with TRBD2 matching 8 bases. Germline V gene lookup returns CDR1 SNHLY and CDR2 FYNNEI. Trimming took 2 bases from V and 3 from J; bases not matched to a gene: 2. The CDR3 runs 14 residues. DNA for the CDR3: TGTGCCAGCAGTGAATACGGGGGGGAAGAGACCCAGTACTTC. The encoded protein is CASSEYGGEETQYF.